Following are 4 T cell receptor beta chains from one sample sequenced in a study of cytomegalovirus exposure and HLA in healthy donors. 60 Vbeta and 13 Jbeta primers were used in PCR. Some clones are missing from TCRdb's copy, which holds only in-frame ones; the method was immunoSEQ multiplex PCR. The table records approximately 120,000 clones, about two thirds of them present only once. The sample was PBMCs. Every receptor here comes from a man aged 30 to 39 in good health and CMV-seronegative.

This chain connects TRBV4-2 to TRBJ1-4; TRBD1 agrees at 7 bases. The trim removed 1 base at V and 8 bases at J, leaving 10 bases unmatched. The CDR3 has 16 residues. Germline values: CDR1 LGHNA, CDR2 YNFKEQ. This chain's CDR3 is CASSQGNGQGEEKLFF. CDR3 DNA: TGTGCCAGCAGCCAAGGGAATGGGCAGGGGGAGGAAAAACTGTTTTTT.

V and J are TRBV27 and TRBJ1-6; the D is unclear. V was trimmed by 4 bases and J by 5 bases, leaving 12 bases between them. This CDR3 has 15 residues. CDR1 is MNHEY, CDR2 SMNVEV, per germline (reference sequence). CDR3 coding DNA: TGTGCCAGCAGTTCCGAGGGAGTACATAATTCACCCCTCCACTTT. Translation gives CASSSEGVHNSPLHF.

The chain employs TRBV5-6 and TRBJ2-7; D might be TRBD1 (7 bases). Trimming took 5 bases from V and 0 from J, leaving 18 bases between them. Germline loops: CDR1 SGHDT, CDR2 YYEEEE. The CDR3 consists of 16 residues. CDR3 region: CASSFLGGQNSYEQYF. In nucleotides, the CDR3 is TGTGCCAGCAGTTTCCTGGGGGGACAGAACTCCTACGAGCAGTACTTC.

This clone turned up a few times. This chain connects TRBV19 to TRBJ2-7; tentative D call: TRBD1 (5 bases). The CDR3 spans 13 residues. Deletions cut 5 bases from V and 3 bases from J, with 11 bases between. Germline V gene data show CDR1 as LNHDA and CDR2 as SQIVND (reference sequence). The DNA for the CDR3 is TGTGCCAGTAGTTCTACCCAGGGCTACGAGCAGTACTTC. Its translation is CASSSTQGYEQYF.